The sequence of this T cell receptor (beta chain) was determined in a study of T cell clones after liver transplantation. As for the study in general: Patients counted as tolerant after at least one year off all immunosuppression, enzymes not exceeding twice normal.

TCRdb's copy holds only in-frame clones and misses some; the assay was immunoSEQ multiplex PCR. The data contain 50,000 to 60,000 clones, more than 70% of them singletons. CDR1 and CDR2 from the germline V gene are SGHAT and FQNNGV. This CDR3 is built from 18 residues. V lost 5 bases and J lost 1, with 18 bases in between. The sequencing used CD4+ T cells from blood, collected at the 22-month timepoint. The clonotype comes from a human patient who received a liver transplant. Some T cells may be the graft donor's. This sequence joins TRBV11-2 and TRBJ2-6; no firm D call. CDR3 sequence: CASSPLSPRISGANVLTF. In nucleotides, the CDR3 is TGTGCCAGCAGCCCCTTGAGTCCCCGAATTTCTGGGGCCAACGTCCTGACTTTC.